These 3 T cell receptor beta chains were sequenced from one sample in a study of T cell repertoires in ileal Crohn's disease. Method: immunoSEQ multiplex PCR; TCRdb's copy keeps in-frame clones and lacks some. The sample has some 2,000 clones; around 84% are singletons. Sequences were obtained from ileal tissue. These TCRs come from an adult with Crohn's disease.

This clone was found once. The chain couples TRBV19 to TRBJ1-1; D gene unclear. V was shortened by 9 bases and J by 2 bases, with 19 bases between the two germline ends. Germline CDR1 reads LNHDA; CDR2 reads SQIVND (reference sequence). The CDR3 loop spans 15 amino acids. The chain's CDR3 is CASLSLRAANTEAFF. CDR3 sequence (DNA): TGTGCCAGCCTCAGTTTGCGGGCCGCTAACACTGAAGCTTTCTTT.

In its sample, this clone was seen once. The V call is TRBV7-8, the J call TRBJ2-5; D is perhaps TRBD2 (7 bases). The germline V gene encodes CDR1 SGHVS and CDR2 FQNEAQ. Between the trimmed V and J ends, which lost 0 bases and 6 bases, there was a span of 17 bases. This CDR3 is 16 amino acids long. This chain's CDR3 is CASSLAGGGGVQTQYF. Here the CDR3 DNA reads TGTGCCAGCAGCTTAGCGGGTGGCGGGGGCGTCCAGACCCAGTACTTC.

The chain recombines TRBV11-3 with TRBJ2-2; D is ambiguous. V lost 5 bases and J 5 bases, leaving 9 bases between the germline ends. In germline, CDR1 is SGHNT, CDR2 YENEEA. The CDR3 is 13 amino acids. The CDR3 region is CASSTRLTGELFF. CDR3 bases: TGTGCCAGCAGCACCCGTCTAACCGGGGAGCTGTTTTTT. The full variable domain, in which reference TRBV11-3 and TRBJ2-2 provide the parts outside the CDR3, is EAGVVQSPRYKIIEKKQPVAFWCNPISGHNTLYWYLQNLGQGPELLIRYENEEAVDDSQLPKDRFSAERLKGVDSTLKIQPAELGDSAVYLCASSTRLTGELFFGEGSRLTVL.